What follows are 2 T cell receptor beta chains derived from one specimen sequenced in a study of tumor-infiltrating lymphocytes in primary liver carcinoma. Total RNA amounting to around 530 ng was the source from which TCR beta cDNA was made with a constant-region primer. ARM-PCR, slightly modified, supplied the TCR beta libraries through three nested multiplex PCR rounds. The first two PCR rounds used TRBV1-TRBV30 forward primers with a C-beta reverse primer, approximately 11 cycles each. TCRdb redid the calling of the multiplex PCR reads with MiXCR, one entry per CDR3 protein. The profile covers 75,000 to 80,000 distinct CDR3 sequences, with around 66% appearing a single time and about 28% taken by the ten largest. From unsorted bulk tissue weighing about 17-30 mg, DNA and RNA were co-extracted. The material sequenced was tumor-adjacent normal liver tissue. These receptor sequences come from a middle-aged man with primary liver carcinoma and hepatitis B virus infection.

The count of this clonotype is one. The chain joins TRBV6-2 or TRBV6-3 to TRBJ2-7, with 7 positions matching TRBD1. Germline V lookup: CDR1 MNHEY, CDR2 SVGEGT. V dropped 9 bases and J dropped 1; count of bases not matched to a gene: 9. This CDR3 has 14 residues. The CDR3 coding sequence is TGTGCCAGTAACCCGCGACAGGGTTCCTACGAGCAGTACTTC. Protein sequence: CASNPRQGSYEQYF.

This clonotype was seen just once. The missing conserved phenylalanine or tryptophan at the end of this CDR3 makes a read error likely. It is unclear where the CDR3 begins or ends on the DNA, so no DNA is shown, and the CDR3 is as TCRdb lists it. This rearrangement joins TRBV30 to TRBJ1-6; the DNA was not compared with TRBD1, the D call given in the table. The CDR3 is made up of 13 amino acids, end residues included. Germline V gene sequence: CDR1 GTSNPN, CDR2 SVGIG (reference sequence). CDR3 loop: CASPGTGNSPLHY.